Following are 27 T cell receptor beta chains from one sample sequenced in a study of T cell changes during pregnancy in multiple sclerosis. The table came from immunoSEQ multiplex PCR; TCRdb's copy has only in-frame clones and leaves some out. The sample has some 40,000 clones; about 88% are singletons. Source: CD8+ T cells from peripheral blood mononuclear cells, taken in the first trimester of pregnancy. The receptors come from a female donor with multiple sclerosis, enrolled in a pregnancy study.

The sample holds a few counts of this clone. The genes are TRBV6-5 and TRBJ2-1; 11 bases match TRBD2. Per germline, CDR1 MNHEY and CDR2 SVGAGI. This CDR3 spans 15 amino acids. Trimming at V came to 4 bases and at J to 2 bases, leaving 1 base not matched to a gene. CDR3 DNA sequence: TGTGCCAGCAGTTTGGGACTAGCGGCCTACAATGAGCAGTTCTTC. Protein: CASSLGLAAYNEQFF.

The chain joins TRBV20-1 to TRBJ2-1; D might be TRBD2 (5 bases). This CDR3 region has 10 residues. CDR1 is DFQATT and CDR2 is SNEGSKA in the germline V gene (reference sequence). The CDR3 coding sequence is TGCGGACCAAGGGAGAATGAGCAGTTCTTC. Amino acid sequence: CGPRENEQFF.

V is TRBV21-1 and J is TRBJ1-2; TRBD1, the table's D call, lacks a check against the DNA. TRBV21-1 is given as a pseudogene. The CDR3 extends over 15 amino acids. The CDR3 region has the DNA TGTGCCAGCAGCGACCGAGGACAGGGCGTGCGGGGCTACACCTTC. Protein: CASSDRGQGVRGYTF.

The chain recombines TRBV27 with TRBJ2-3, with 9 bases identical to TRBD2. This CDR3 contains 18 residues. The V gene end was trimmed by 3 bases and the J gene end by 2 bases; junction bases not matched to a gene: 12. Germline assignment: CDR1 MNHEY and CDR2 SMNVEV (reference sequence). CDR3 residues: CASSLFYSSGGSTDTQYF. The CDR3 region has the DNA TGTGCCAGCAGTTTGTTCTACTCCAGCGGGGGGTCCACAGATACGCAGTATTTT.

The rearrangement joins TRBV12-5 to TRBJ2-3; tentatively, D is TRBD1 (5 bases). From germline, CDR1 is LGHNT and CDR2 FRNRAP. V lost 2 bases to trimming and J lost 4 bases, with 10 bases between them. CDR3 length equals 14 residues. The CDR3 DNA sequence: TGTGCTAGTGGTTTGATAGGGGCCCCAGATACGCAGTATTTT. Translation: CASGLIGAPDTQYF.

The chain carries TRBV9 and TRBJ1-2; D perhaps matches TRBD1 (5 bases). The CDR3 totals 12 residues. Per the germline V gene, CDR1 is SGDLS and CDR2 is YYNGEE. The V and J ends lost 8 bases and 4 bases respectively, with 12 bases between them. The CDR3 coding sequence is TGTGCCAGTCGCAGGGTGCCCTATGGCTACACCTTC. Translation gives CASRRVPYGYTF. The whole variable domain, filled in from reference TRBV9 and TRBJ1-2, reads DSGVTQTPKHLITATGQRVTLRCSPRSGDLSVYWYQQSLDQGLQFLIQYYNGEERAKGNILERFSAQQFPDLHSELNLSSLELGDSALYFCASRRVPYGYTFGSGTRLTVV.

This sequence joins TRBV19 and TRBJ1-1; tentative D call: TRBD1 (5 bases). V dropped 7 bases and J dropped 0 bases, with 21 bases sitting between them. Germline lookup yields CDR1 LNHDA and CDR2 SQIVND (reference sequence). CDR3 size: 17 residues. CDR3 in amino acids: CASMLGLALGMNTEAFF. The CDR3 region has the DNA TGTGCCAGTATGTTGGGACTGGCCCTTGGGATGAACACTGAAGCTTTCTTT.

This chain connects TRBV6-6 to TRBJ2-7; 7 bases map to TRBD2. Germline V lookup: CDR1 MNHNY, CDR2 SVGAGI (reference sequence). The CDR3 consists of 12 residues. Trimming removed 6 bases from V and 5 bases from J; junction bases left unmatched: 4. In DNA form, the CDR3 reads TGTGCCAGCAGACAAGGGAGGGACGAGCAGTACTTC. This translates into CASRQGRDEQYF.

V usage is TRBV5-6 and J usage is TRBJ2-1; D is unclear. The V gene's germline CDR1 is SGHDT and CDR2 YYEEEE. V lost 7 bases, J lost 10 bases, and 12 bases lay in between. The CDR3 contains 11 residues. This CDR3 reads CASGMSREQFF. In DNA form, the CDR3 reads TGTGCCAGCGGCATGAGCAGGGAGCAGTTCTTC.

The J gene is TRBJ1-1, the V gene TRBV5-5; D gene uncertain. Trimming pared 6 bases from V and 3 bases from J, leaving 9 bases between. The CDR3 has 12 amino acids. CDR1 and CDR2 (germline): SGHKS, YYEKEE (reference sequence). In DNA form, the CDR3 reads TGTGCCAGCATTAATGGAGACACTGAAGCTTTCTTT. Translation: CASINGDTEAFF.

The J gene is TRBJ1-1, the V gene TRBV20-1; no firm D call. Trimming removed 3 bases from V and 3 bases from J, with 5 bases in between. The CDR3 loop spans 11 amino acids. CDR1 DFQATT and CDR2 SNEGSKA come from the germline V gene (reference sequence). CDR3 amino acids: CSARVDTEAFF. CDR3 DNA sequence: TGCAGTGCTAGGGTAGACACTGAAGCTTTCTTT.

The chain has TRBV19 and TRBJ2-1, with TRBD2 identical over 8 bases. This CDR3 region has 15 residues. CDR1 is LNHDA and CDR2 is SQIVND in the germline V gene (reference sequence). V shed 4 bases, J shed 1 base, and the junction held 3 bases outside the gene matches. CDR3 protein: CASSTKRGSYNEQFF. The CDR3 DNA is TGTGCCAGTAGTACGAAGCGGGGGTCCTACAATGAGCAGTTCTTC.

This chain connects TRBV4-3 to TRBJ2-1, with unresolved D. V dropped 1 base and J dropped 5 bases, with 12 bases sitting between them. Germline CDR1 LGHNA, CDR2 YSLEER. The CDR3 is 15 amino acids. This CDR3 is CASSQVMAVNNEQFF. CDR3 sequence (DNA): TGCGCCAGCAGCCAAGTTATGGCGGTCAACAATGAGCAGTTCTTC.

This clone is a singleton in its sample. V gene TRBV11-2 combines with J gene TRBJ1-5; D gene ambiguous. V was trimmed by 6 bases and J by 6 bases, leaving 12 bases between them. The CDR3 is made up of 13 amino acids. Per the germline V gene, CDR1 is SGHAT and CDR2 is FQNNGV. The chain's CDR3 is CASSLGMGQPQHF. The CDR3, as DNA: TGTGCCAGCAGTTTGGGCATGGGTCAGCCCCAGCATTTT.

This chain's CDR3 is CASSQDHGDQPQHF. DNA for the CDR3: TGCGCCAGCAGCCAAGATCATGGAGATCAGCCCCAGCATTTT. V gene TRBV4-3 combines with J gene TRBJ1-5; no definite D call. The CDR3 runs to 14 residues. Trimming cost V 0 bases and J 5 bases, with 8 bases left between them. The V gene's germline CDR1 is LGHNA and CDR2 YSLEER.

The chain has TRBV6-6 and TRBJ2-5; weak D call: TRBD2 (5 bases). The CDR3 extends over 14 amino acids. Germline-derived CDR1 and CDR2 are MNHNY and SVGAGI (reference sequence). The V and J ends lost 4 bases and 9 bases respectively, with 18 bases between them. In DNA, the CDR3 is TGTGCCAGCAGTTCCCTTGACCCCAAGAGGGCCCAGTACTTC. Translating gives CASSSLDPKRAQYF.

This chain joins TRBV6-1 and TRBJ1-2; D is possibly TRBD1 (6 bases). V gave up 5 bases and J gave up 4 bases, with 17 bases separating them. The CDR3 totals 15 residues. CDR1 and CDR2 (germline): MNHNS, SASEGT. The CDR3 sequence is CASSPNRAPVYGYTF. In DNA form, the CDR3 reads TGTGCCAGCAGTCCAAACAGGGCGCCCGTCTATGGCTACACCTTC.

The chain is built from TRBV5-4 and TRBJ2-5; 15 bases agree with TRBD2. V shed 3 bases and J 1 base; nucleotides not matched to a gene: 1. The germline CDR1 and CDR2 sequences are SGHNT and YYREEE (reference sequence). The CDR3 extends over 16 amino acids. Here the CDR3 reads CASSSGLAGGQETQYF. In DNA form, the CDR3 reads TGTGCCAGCAGCTCGGGACTAGCGGGGGGCCAAGAGACCCAGTACTTC.

This clone was counted between two and nine times. The CDR3 sequence: CASSWETGLAYEQYF. In DNA, the CDR3 is TGTGCCAGCAGCTGGGAGACAGGGTTAGCCTACGAGCAGTACTTC. This sequence joins TRBV5-5 and TRBJ2-7, with TRBD1 matching over 7 bases. This CDR3 is built from 15 residues. Germline lookup yields CDR1 SGHKS and CDR2 YYEKEE (reference sequence). Germline trimming cut 3 bases from V and 2 bases from J; bases unmatched to any gene: 8.

The V gene is TRBV4-3, the J gene TRBJ1-2, with 7 bases identical to TRBD1. The trim removed 1 base at V and 13 bases at J, leaving 6 bases unmatched. This CDR3 contains 12 residues. Germline assignment: CDR1 LGHNA and CDR2 YSLEER. The CDR3 bases are TGCGCCAGCAGCCAAGGGACAGGTCCGCGCACCTTC. As protein: CASSQGTGPRTF.

This clone appeared a single time. The V gene is TRBV7-8, the J gene TRBJ2-3; D possibly corresponds to TRBD2 (6 bases). The CDR3 sequence is 15 residues long. Trimming left V 1 base short and J 2 bases short, with 10 bases between. The germline V gene has CDR1 SGHVS and CDR2 FQNEAQ. CDR3 nucleotides: TGTGCCAGCAGCTTAGGGGCGGGGCCCACAGATACGCAGTATTTT. Amino acid sequence: CASSLGAGPTDTQYF.

This clone was seen once. J is TRBJ2-7 and V is TRBV7-9; TRBD1 is a possible D gene (5 bases). Per germline, CDR1 SEHNR and CDR2 FQNEAQ (reference sequence). CDR3 length equals 12 residues. The V end lost 5 bases, the J end lost 4 bases, and 9 bases lay between the germline ends. As DNA, the CDR3 is TGTGCCAGCAGCGATACAGGATACGAGCAGTACTTC. Amino acid sequence: CASSDTGYEQYF.

This chain joins TRBV7-9 and TRBJ2-7; D remains ambiguous. The CDR3 runs to 13 residues. V was pared by 0 bases and J by 2 bases, with 5 bases between. The V gene's germline CDR1 is SEHNR and CDR2 FQNEAQ (reference sequence). The CDR3 DNA follows: TGTGCCAGCAGCTTAGCGAACACCTACGAGCAGTACTTC. Residues: CASSLANTYEQYF.

This clone has only one observation. The J gene is TRBJ1-4, the V gene TRBV7-6; D uncertain. The CDR3 loop spans 14 amino acids. Trimming took 4 bases from V and 6 from J, leaving 12 bases between them. Germline values: CDR1 SGHVS, CDR2 FNYEAQ. The CDR3 bases are TGTGCCAGCAGCTACGAGGGAGGCTATGAAAAACTGTTTTTT. The encoded protein is CASSYEGGYEKLFF.

This clone was observed once. The chain employs TRBV7-6 and TRBJ1-2; TRBD1 might be the D (5 bases). CDR1 is SGHVS and CDR2 is FNYEAQ in the germline V gene. Trimming took 5 bases from V and 1 from J, leaving 14 bases between them. The CDR3 has 15 residues. The CDR3, as DNA: TGTGCCAGCAGCCCGACAGCCTCCGTTAACTATGGCTACACCTTC. This sequence encodes CASSPTASVNYGYTF.

The chain carries TRBV11-3 and TRBJ2-1, with 9 bases aligning to TRBD2. Germline-derived CDR1 and CDR2 are SGHNT and YENEEA. The CDR3 totals 15 residues. After removal of 4 bases from V and 3 bases from J, the junction contained 4 bases not matched to a gene. The chain's CDR3 is CASSSSSGVYNEQFF. The DNA for the CDR3 is TGTGCCAGCAGCTCCTCTAGCGGGGTCTACAATGAGCAGTTCTTC. Full variable domain (remainder filled in from reference TRBV11-3 and TRBJ2-1): EAGVVQSPRYKIIEKKQPVAFWCNPISGHNTLYWYLQNLGQGPELLIRYENEEAVDDSQLPKDRFSAERLKGVDSTLKIQPAELGDSAVYLCASSSSSGVYNEQFFGPGTRLTVL.

The V gene is TRBV7-9, the J gene TRBJ1-1, with a possible D match to TRBD1 (6 bases). V was shortened by 1 base and J by 5 bases, with 14 bases between the two germline ends. Germline values: CDR1 SEHNR, CDR2 FQNEAQ (reference sequence). CDR3 length equals 15 residues. CDR3 protein: CASSLVGASSTEAFF. The CDR3 DNA follows: TGTGCCAGCAGCTTAGTGGGGGCGAGCAGTACTGAAGCTTTCTTT.